Listed below are T cell receptor beta chains from one sample, sequenced in a study of T cells in Graves' hyperthyroidism and ophthalmopathy. TCRdb reprocessed the multiplex PCR reads via MiXCR and lists one record per CDR3 protein. This sample has approximately 380,000 distinct CDR3 sequences, with about 14% found just once. Sample: blood. These receptors were taken from a man aged 50-59 years with Graves' ophthalmopathy. CDR3s include the opening cysteine and the closing phenylalanine or tryptophan.

>TRBV5-1|TRBJ2-1
CASSLAEAGGYNEQFF
>TRBV7-8|TRBJ2-5
CASSLRTSGTQYF
>TRBV10-3|TRBJ2-7
CAISDAPRSSYEQYF
>TRBV10-3|TRBJ2-5
CAISESGAETQYF
>TRBV7-3|TRBJ2-2
CASSLMAPENTGELFF
>TRBV12-5|TRBJ2-2
CASGMSRDYTGELFF
>TRBV5-1|TRBJ2-3
CASSEGSPADTQYF
>TRBV5-1|TRBJ2-3
CVSSSRTRADTQYF
>TRBV10-3|TRBJ1-2
CAISESAKGGLYGYTF
>TRBV12-3/TRBV12-4|TRBJ2-3
CASYPFGARRSTDTQYF
>TRBV30|TRBJ2-5
CAWSKSDVETQYF
>TRBV3-1|TRBJ1-1
CASSRDRANTEAFF
>TRBV7-9|TRBJ2-1
CASSSRGLGGSHEQFF
>TRBV29-1|TRBJ2-5
CSVSSPNLLETQYF
>TRBV18|TRBJ1-1
CASSPATGVNTEAFF
>TRBV4-2|TRBJ2-7
CASSHDRTSADYEQYF
>TRBV27|TRBJ1-2
CASSPGQGAYGYTF
>TRBV7-8|TRBJ2-7
CASSLEGRPPYEQYF
>TRBV12-3/TRBV12-4|TRBJ2-2
CASSKGLAGALTGELFF
>TRBV7-9|TRBJ2-1
CASSLGGLVPYNEQFF
>TRBV10-1|TRBJ2-7
CASGTGIDHHEQYF
>TRBV20-1|TRBJ2-7
CSAEGQVSSYEQYF
>TRBV10-3|TRBJ1-1
CAISESTWANTEAFF
>TRBV20-1|TRBJ2-1
CSAHKSSGDNEQFF
>TRBV5-8|TRBJ1-1
CASSLGGTNTEAFF
>TRBV7-2|TRBJ2-1
CASRRTSGSWRDEQFF